The text below deals with one T cell receptor beta chain. The CDR3 loop spans 16 amino acids. Trimming removed 7 bases from V and 5 bases from J; junction bases left unmatched: 13. RNA transcripts were the template for amplifying TCR beta CDR3 regions. HTBI primers were the set used in a first-round RT-PCR of the TCR CDR3. TCRdb processed the multiplex PCR reads anew with MiXCR; each CDR3 protein has one entry. The table includes about 770,000 distinct CDR3 sequences, approximately 19% detected once. The sample originates from a study of T cells in Graves' hyperthyroidism and ophthalmopathy. The specimen sequenced was blood. The chain joins TRBV12-3 or TRBV12-4 to TRBJ1-2; TRBD1 matches at 10 bases. This sequence was found in a woman in her forties or fifties with Graves' hyperthyroidism that later progressed to Graves' ophthalmopathy. CDR3 in amino acids: CASTPSGGTGAYGYTF. The CDR3 region has the DNA TGTGCCAGCACCCCCTCGGGTGGGACAGGGGCTTATGGCTACACCTTC.